Described below is a single T cell receptor (beta chain) sequence and its context. Its target is not known. The record originates from a study of cytomegalovirus exposure and HLA in healthy donors. The PCR made use of 60 Vbeta and 13 Jbeta primers. Here immunoSEQ multiplex PCR was the method, and the copy in TCRdb shows in-frame clones only, minus some. The sample records under 200,000 clones, over 80% being singletons. Study-wide results and limits: A later look showed TCR association rates differing by HLA locus, highest for DRB1 and lowest for HLA-C.

The CDR3 spans 16 residues. Trimming cost V 5 bases and J 8 bases; bases outside gene matches: 17. CDR1 and CDR2 from the germline V gene are SGHRS and YFSETQ. V gene TRBV5-1 combines with J gene TRBJ1-2; 8 nucleotides align to TRBD1. What was sequenced was PBMCs. The sequence came from a male donor in good health and CMV-seropositive. CDR3 region: CASRSEVGQGARGYTF. As DNA, the CDR3 is TGCGCCAGCAGGTCCGAGGTAGGGCAGGGGGCGCGAGGCTACACCTTC.